These 28 T cell receptor beta chains were sequenced from one sample in a study of blood T cell repertoires in COVID-19. Measured with immunoSEQ multiplex PCR; TCRdb has only the in-frame clones, and not every one. Here the sample spans some 150,000 clones, 85% to 90% being singletons. Sequenced material: peripheral blood. The source of these receptors is a man in his sixties with active or convalescent COVID-19.

This clone was seen only once. In nucleotides, the CDR3 is TGCGCCAGCAGCCAAGATTTAATTAGCCTAGCGGGGGGCACAGATACGCAGTATTTT. Encoded protein: CASSQDLISLAGGTDTQYF. The chain links TRBV4-3 to TRBJ2-3; 10 nucleotides match TRBD2. The trim removed 0 bases at V and 1 base at J, leaving 10 bases unmatched. This CDR3 contains 19 residues. CDR1 and CDR2 from the germline V gene are LGHNA and YSLEER.

The J gene is TRBJ2-7, the V gene TRBV21-1; the table's D call, TRBD1, was not checked against the DNA. TRBV21-1 is described as a pseudogene. The CDR3 sequence is 13 residues long. CDR3 in amino acids: CASRRGHNYEQYF. CDR3 nucleotides: TGTGCCAGCAGAAGGGGACACAACTACGAGCAGTACTTC.

The DNA of the CDR3 is TGCAGCGTTGAAACAGGAAACACCATATATTTT. Its protein is CSVETGNTIYF. The V and J genes are TRBV29-1 and TRBJ1-3; D uncertain. This CDR3 comprises 11 residues. Deletions cut 2 bases from V and 4 bases from J, with 3 bases between. The V gene's germline CDR1 is SQVTM and CDR2 ANQGSEA.

This clone was found once. The rearrangement uses TRBV25-1 and TRBJ2-1; 7 positions agree with TRBD1. Germline CDR1 MGHDK, CDR2 SYGVNS. This CDR3 has 16 amino acids. The V segment lost 0 bases and the J segment 2 bases; nucleotides outside the gene matches: 4. CDR3 coding DNA: TGTGCCAGCAGTGAATATCTACAGGGGCCCTACAATGAGCAGTTCTTC. Amino acids: CASSEYLQGPYNEQFF.

The chain recombines TRBV19 with TRBJ1-5; TRBD1 is a possible D gene (6 bases). From germline, CDR1 is LNHDA and CDR2 SQIVND (reference sequence). The CDR3 has 15 residues. V was clipped by 3 bases and J by 0 bases, with 9 bases between them. CDR3 residues: CASSMRGNSNQPQHF. CDR3 nucleotide sequence: TGTGCCAGTAGTATGAGGGGGAATAGCAATCAGCCCCAGCATTTT.

The CDR3 sequence: CASRFQGQRNIQYF. The CDR3, as DNA: TGTGCCAGCAGGTTCCAGGGGCAACGGAACATTCAGTACTTC. This chain links TRBV7-2 with TRBJ2-4, with a tentative D call TRBD1 (6 bases). Looked up from germline, CDR1 is SGHTA and CDR2 is FQGNSA. The CDR3 loop spans 14 amino acids. Trimming took off 6 bases at V and 7 bases at J, with 16 bases between the two ends.

The chain carries TRBV5-4 and TRBJ2-3; no firm D call. Germline CDR1 SGHNT, CDR2 YYREEE (reference sequence). Deletions cut 0 bases from V and 1 base from J, with 9 bases between. CDR3 length: 15 amino acids. CDR3: CASSLDRQGTDTQYF. CDR3 DNA sequence: TGTGCCAGCAGCTTGGATCGGCAGGGCACAGATACGCAGTATTTT. The variable domain in full, with the rest retrieved from reference TRBV5-4 and TRBJ2-3, is ETGVTQSPTHLIKTRGQQVTLRCSSQSGHNTVSWYQQALGQGPQFIFQYYREEENGRGNFPPRFSGLQFPNYSSELNVNALELDDSALYLCASSLDRQGTDTQYFGPGTRLTVL.

Points on this clone: Other DNA variants within this sample encode the same CDR3. The V and J genes are TRBV19 and TRBJ1-5, with D uncertain. Germline assignment: CDR1 LNHDA and CDR2 SQIVND (reference sequence). There are 12 residues in the CDR3. The germline V and J ends were trimmed by 2 bases and 5 bases, with 4 bases remaining between them. The CDR3 spells CASSIIDQPQHF. CDR3 DNA sequence: TGTGCCAGTAGTATAATAGATCAGCCCCAGCATTTT.

The CDR3 DNA reads as TGCGCCAGCAGCCAAGCCCGACAGGGCCACACTGAAGCTTTCTTT. As protein: CASSQARQGHTEAFF. The chain carries TRBV4-1 and TRBJ1-1; 7 bases agree with TRBD1. The J segment lost 3 bases and the V segment lost 1 base, leaving 5 bases of the junction unmatched. The germline V gene has CDR1 MGHRA and CDR2 YSYEKL. CDR3 size: 15 residues.

CDR3 DNA sequence: TGTGCCAGTAGTCTACCACCGGGACAGGGGTCCCAGCCCCAGCATTTT. Translated: CASSLPPGQGSQPQHF. V is TRBV19 and J is TRBJ1-5, with TRBD1 identical over 10 bases. Trimming cost V 5 bases and J 7 bases; bases outside gene matches: 11. Germline V CDR1 and CDR2: LNHDA, SQIVND (reference sequence). This CDR3 spans 16 amino acids.

The chain combines TRBV18 with TRBJ2-5; D might be TRBD1 (6 bases). Trimming cost V 2 bases and J 3 bases, with 10 bases left between them. Germline assignment: CDR1 KGHSH and CDR2 LQKENI. The CDR3 spans 14 residues. The CDR3 is CASSPTGLEETQYF. The CDR3 bases are TGTGCCAGCTCACCAACAGGGCTAGAAGAGACCCAGTACTTC. The complete variable domain, with remaining parts taken from reference TRBV18 and TRBJ2-5, reads NAGVMQNPRHLVRRRGQEARLRCSPMKGHSHVYWYRQLPEEGLKFMVYLQKENIIDESGMPKERFSAEFPKEGPSILRIQQVVRGDSAAYFCASSPTGLEETQYFGPGTRLLVL.

The V call is TRBV21-1, the J call TRBJ2-7; TRBD1 is the table's D call, not checked against the DNA. TRBV21-1 is designated a pseudogene. The CDR3 sequence is 16 residues long. The CDR3 DNA reads as TGTGCCAGCAGCACCTTAGGCCGGGACAGGGGCTACGAGCAGTACTTC. Translation: CASSTLGRDRGYEQYF.

The genes are TRBV7-2 and TRBJ1-4, with 8 bases matching TRBD1. Germline CDR1 and CDR2: SGHTA and FQGNSA. The CDR3 is 16 residues long. V lost 2 bases, J lost 8 bases, and 10 bases stayed unmatched. CDR3 sequence reads: CASSLLQGALEEKLFF. CDR3 bases: TGTGCCAGCAGCTTACTCCAGGGGGCGCTTGAAGAAAAACTGTTTTTT. Drawing the rest from reference TRBV7-2 and TRBJ1-4, the complete variable domain is GAGVSQSPSNKVTEKGKDVELRCDPISGHTALYWYRQSLGQGLEFLIYFQGNSAPDKSGLPSDRFSAERTGGSVSTLTIQRTQQEDSAVYLCASSLLQGALEEKLFFGSGTQLSVL.

The CDR3 DNA reads TGTGCCAGCAGCCCTGACGGCCGGGGTTCACCCCTCCACTTT. Protein: CASSPDGRGSPLHF. The J gene is TRBJ1-6, the V gene TRBV5-6; D unclear. Germline V gives CDR1 SGHDT, CDR2 YYEEEE. CDR3 length: 14 residues. The ends were cut back, 4 bases at V and 9 bases at J, with 14 bases in the middle. The full variable domain, with the rest looked up from reference TRBV5-6 and TRBJ1-6, is DAGVTQSPTHLIKTRGQQVTLRCSPKSGHDTVSWYQQALGQGPQFIFQYYEEEERQRGNFPDRFSGHQFPNYSSELNVNALLLGDSALYLCASSPDGRGSPLHFGNGTRLTVT.

The chain uses TRBV14 and TRBJ2-3; D call uncertain. This CDR3 region has 12 residues. Trimming shortened V by 6 bases and J by 4 bases, and 8 bases separated the two germline ends. Looked up from germline, CDR1 is SGHDN and CDR2 is FVKESK. The CDR3 here is CASSPSPDTQYF. The CDR3 DNA reads TGTGCCAGCAGTCCCTCCCCAGATACGCAGTATTTT.

The gene calls are TRBV30 and TRBJ2-5; the match to TRBD2 covers 12 bases. Germline V gene lookup returns CDR1 GTSNPN and CDR2 SVGIG (reference sequence). The CDR3 totals 14 residues. Losses at the gene ends were 8 bases for V and 1 base for J; bases not matched to a gene: 5. The DNA for the CDR3 is TGTGCCGGAGGGACTAGCGGGTTCCAAGAGACCCAGTACTTC. Translated, it gives CAGGTSGFQETQYF.

The chain couples TRBV19 to TRBJ2-6; possibly TRBD1 for D (6 bases). The CDR3 spans 17 residues. V gave up 10 bases and J gave up 1 base, with 20 bases separating them. Germline V gene data show CDR1 as LNHDA and CDR2 as SQIVND (reference sequence). The CDR3, as DNA: TGTGCCATATCTCGAGGGCAGGGGATGTCTGGGGCCAACGTCCTGACTTTC. This codes for CAISRGQGMSGANVLTF.

V gene TRBV6-2 or TRBV6-3 combines with J gene TRBJ2-7; 13 nucleotides line up with TRBD2. CDR1 MNHEY and CDR2 SVGEGT come from the germline V gene. This CDR3 contains 20 residues. Trimming cost V 2 bases and J 0 bases; bases outside gene matches: 13. The CDR3 here is CASSYDPRTSGSLGSYEQYF. CDR3 coding DNA: TGTGCCAGCAGTTACGACCCCCGGACTAGCGGGAGTCTGGGCTCCTACGAGCAGTACTTC.

The chain employs TRBV6-2 or TRBV6-3 and TRBJ2-5; D possibly corresponds to TRBD2 (6 bases). V lost 6 bases, J lost 4 bases, and 9 bases lay in between. The CDR3 is 12 amino acids. Per the germline V gene, CDR1 is MNHEY and CDR2 is SVGEGT. The DNA of the CDR3 is TGTGCCAGCAGCCCAGCGGGAGAGACCCAGTACTTC. It codes for CASSPAGETQYF.

The chain links TRBV2 to TRBJ2-5; 9 positions match TRBD1. Germline CDR1 is SNHLY and CDR2 is FYNNEI. This CDR3 is built from 14 residues. Trimming cost V 6 bases and J 5 bases; bases outside gene matches: 7. CDR3 in amino acids: CASRRTGVGETQYF. Written as DNA, the CDR3 is TGTGCCAGCAGGAGGACAGGGGTCGGGGAGACCCAGTACTTC.

This chain uses TRBV24-1 with TRBJ2-3; 14 nucleotides line up with TRBD2. The CDR3 contains 15 residues. J gave up 9 bases and V 3 bases, and 4 bases lay outside the gene matches. Germline assignment: CDR1 KGHDR and CDR2 SFDVKD. The DNA of the CDR3 is TGTGCCACCAGTGATCCCGGGACTAGCGGGGGAACGCAGTATTTT. Protein sequence: CATSDPGTSGGTQYF.

This clone was found a few times. This chain links TRBV11-3 with TRBJ1-6, with 7 bases matching TRBD1. V lost 4 bases, J lost 7 bases, and 1 base stayed unmatched. The germline V gene encodes CDR1 SGHNT and CDR2 YENEEA. This CDR3 has 13 residues. The CDR3 loop reads CASSSGGNSPLHF. In DNA form, the CDR3 reads TGTGCCAGCAGCTCAGGGGGAAATTCACCCCTCCACTTT.

The chain couples TRBV7-2 to TRBJ2-7; D is undetermined. This CDR3 has 14 amino acids. The V end was cut by 0 bases, the J end by 7 bases, with 13 bases between. Germline CDR1 SGHTA, CDR2 FQGNSA. The CDR3 sequence: CASSLAVLNMEQYF. As DNA, the CDR3 is TGTGCCAGCAGCTTAGCGGTACTCAATATGGAGCAGTACTTC.

The V call is TRBV6-5, the J call TRBJ2-1; 8 bases align to TRBD2. Looked up from germline, CDR1 is MNHEY and CDR2 is SVGAGI. Germline trimming cut 2 bases from V and 7 bases from J; bases unmatched to any gene: 7. The CDR3 extends over 15 amino acids. This CDR3 reads CASSYASGGLNEQFF. The CDR3 region has the DNA TGTGCCAGCAGTTACGCGAGCGGGGGTCTGAATGAGCAGTTCTTC.

This clone was observed a single time. The chain recombines TRBV4-3 with TRBJ2-3; perhaps TRBD2 as D (6 bases). The CDR3 is 17 amino acids. The V end lost 0 bases, the J end lost 1 base, and 14 bases lay between the germline ends. Per the germline V gene, CDR1 is LGHNA and CDR2 is YSLEER. CDR3 nucleotides: TGCGCCAGCAGCCAAGATCCGCGCGGAGGGGGCACAGATACGCAGTATTTT. This encodes CASSQDPRGGGTDTQYF.

This rearrangement joins TRBV19 to TRBJ1-2; D gene unclear. From germline, CDR1 is LNHDA and CDR2 SQIVND (reference sequence). The CDR3 is 15 residues long. The V end was cut by 8 bases, the J end by 1 base, with 17 bases between. CDR3 DNA: TGTGCCAGTTCCATGGCCAGGCCAGTTAACTATGGCTACACCTTC. Translation: CASSMARPVNYGYTF.

The chain combines TRBV5-1 with TRBJ1-3; D call uncertain. The V gene's germline CDR1 is SGHRS and CDR2 YFSETQ. The CDR3 runs to 18 residues. V lost 2 bases and J 2 bases, leaving 20 bases between the germline ends. This CDR3 reads CASSFSPGGSEAGNTIYF. DNA of the CDR3: TGCGCCAGCAGCTTCTCGCCGGGAGGGTCTGAGGCTGGAAACACCATATATTTT.

In its sample, this clone was seen once. The germline gene is not matched at one end of the junction; a read error may be the cause. This chain links TRBV9 with TRBJ1-1; D is unclear. There are 14 residues in the CDR3. Germline V gene lookup returns CDR1 SGDLS and CDR2 YYNGEE. CDR3 DNA: TGTGCCAGCAGCCCTACCCCAGCGGCCCCTGAAGCTTTTTTT. Protein: CASSPTPAAPEAFF.